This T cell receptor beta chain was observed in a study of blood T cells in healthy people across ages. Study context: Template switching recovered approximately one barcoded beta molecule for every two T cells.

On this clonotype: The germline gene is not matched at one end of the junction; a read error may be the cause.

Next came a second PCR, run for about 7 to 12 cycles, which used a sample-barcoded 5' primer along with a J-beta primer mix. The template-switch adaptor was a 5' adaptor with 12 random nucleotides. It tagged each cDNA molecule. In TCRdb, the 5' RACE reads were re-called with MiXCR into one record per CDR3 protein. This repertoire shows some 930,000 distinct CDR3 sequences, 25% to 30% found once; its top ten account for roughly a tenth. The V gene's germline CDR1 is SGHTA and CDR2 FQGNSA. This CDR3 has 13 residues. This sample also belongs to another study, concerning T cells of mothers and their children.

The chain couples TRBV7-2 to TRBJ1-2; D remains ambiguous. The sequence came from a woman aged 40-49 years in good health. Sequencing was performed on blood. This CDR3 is CVSSSRVSYGYTF. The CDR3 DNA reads TGTGTCAGCAGCTCCCGGGTCTCCTATGGCTACACCTTC.